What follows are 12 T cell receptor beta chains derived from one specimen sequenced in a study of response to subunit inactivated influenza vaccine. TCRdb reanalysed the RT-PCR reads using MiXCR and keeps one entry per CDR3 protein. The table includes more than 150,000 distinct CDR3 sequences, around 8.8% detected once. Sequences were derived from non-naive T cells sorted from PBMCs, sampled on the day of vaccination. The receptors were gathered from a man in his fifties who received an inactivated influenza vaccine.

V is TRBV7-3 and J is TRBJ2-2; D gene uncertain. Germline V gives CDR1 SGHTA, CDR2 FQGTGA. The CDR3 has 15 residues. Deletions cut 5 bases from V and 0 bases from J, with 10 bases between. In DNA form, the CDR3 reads TGTGCCAGCAGCGGAACGGGTTCGAACACCGGGGAGCTGTTTTTT. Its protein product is CASSGTGSNTGELFF.

The CDR3 DNA sequence: TGTGCCAGCAGCTTGATAGCGGGGGCCTACAATGAGCAGTTCTTC. Encoded protein: CASSLIAGAYNEQFF. The V call is TRBV11-2, the J call TRBJ2-1; 9 bases agree with TRBD2. CDR3 length equals 15 residues. The germline V gene encodes CDR1 SGHAT and CDR2 FQNNGV. The J segment lost 2 bases and the V segment lost 3 bases, leaving 2 bases of the junction unmatched.

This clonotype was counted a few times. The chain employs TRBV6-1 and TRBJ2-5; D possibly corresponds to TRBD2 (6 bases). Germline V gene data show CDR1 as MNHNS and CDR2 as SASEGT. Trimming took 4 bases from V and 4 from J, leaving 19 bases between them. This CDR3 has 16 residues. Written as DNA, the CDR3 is TGTGCCAGCAGTGGAACTAGCTTAGGCGATTCAGAGACCCAGTACTTC. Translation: CASSGTSLGDSETQYF.

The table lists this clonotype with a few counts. The CDR3: CASTDARETQYNEQFF. In DNA, the CDR3 is TGTGCCAGCACCGACGCCAGGGAGACCCAATACAATGAGCAGTTCTTC. The chain is built from TRBV7-9 and TRBJ2-1; D may correspond to TRBD1 or TRBD2 (5 bases each). The CDR3 sequence is 16 residues long. The germline gives CDR1 SEHNR, CDR2 FQNEAQ (reference sequence). V lost 7 bases and J 4 bases, leaving 20 bases between the germline ends.

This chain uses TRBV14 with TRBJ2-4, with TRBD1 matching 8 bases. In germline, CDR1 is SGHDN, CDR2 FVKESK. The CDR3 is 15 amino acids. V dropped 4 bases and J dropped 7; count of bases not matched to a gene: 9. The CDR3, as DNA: TGTGCCAGCAGCCCCATCGGACAGGGAGCGAACATTCAGTACTTC. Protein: CASSPIGQGANIQYF.

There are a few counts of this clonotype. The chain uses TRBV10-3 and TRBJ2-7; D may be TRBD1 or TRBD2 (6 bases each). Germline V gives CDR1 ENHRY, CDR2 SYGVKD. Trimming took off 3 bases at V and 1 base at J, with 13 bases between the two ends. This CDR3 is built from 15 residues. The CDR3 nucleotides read TGTGCCATCAGTGACCCGGGGGCGAAATCCTACGAGCAGTACTTC. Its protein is CAISDPGAKSYEQYF.

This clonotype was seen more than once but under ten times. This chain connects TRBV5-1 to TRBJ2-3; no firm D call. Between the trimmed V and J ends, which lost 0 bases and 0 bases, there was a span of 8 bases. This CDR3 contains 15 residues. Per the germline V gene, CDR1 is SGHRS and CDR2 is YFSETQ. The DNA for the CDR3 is TGCGCCAGCAGCTTGGCCCAGTCTAGCACAGATACGCAGTATTTT. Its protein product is CASSLAQSSTDTQYF. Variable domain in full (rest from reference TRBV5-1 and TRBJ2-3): KAGVTQTPRYLIKTRGQQVTLSCSPISGHRSVSWYQQTPGQGLQFLFEYFSETQRNKGNFPGRFSGRQFSNSRSEMNVSTLELGDSALYLCASSLAQSSTDTQYFGPGTRLTVL.

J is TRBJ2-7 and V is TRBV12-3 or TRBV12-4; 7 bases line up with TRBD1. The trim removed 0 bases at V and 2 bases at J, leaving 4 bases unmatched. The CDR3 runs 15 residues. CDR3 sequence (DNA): TGTGCCAGCAGTTTAGCCGACAGGGTCCCCTACGAGCAGTACTTC. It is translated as CASSLADRVPYEQYF.

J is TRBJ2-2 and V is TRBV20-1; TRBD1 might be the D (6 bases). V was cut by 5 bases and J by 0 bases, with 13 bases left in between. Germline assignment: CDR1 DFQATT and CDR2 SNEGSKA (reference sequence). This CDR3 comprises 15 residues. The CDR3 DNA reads TGCAGTGCTGTAGGGGGTCGCGCGAACACCGGGGAGCTGTTTTTT. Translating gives CSAVGGRANTGELFF.

CDR3 coding DNA: TGTGCCAGCAGCTTCCGGGACAGGGACAATCAGCCCCAGCATTTT. The encoded protein is CASSFRDRDNQPQHF. This sequence joins TRBV11-3 and TRBJ1-5, with TRBD1 matching 9 bases. Germline trimming cut 3 bases from V and 3 bases from J; bases unmatched to any gene: 3. Per germline, CDR1 SGHNT and CDR2 YENEEA. This CDR3 spans 15 amino acids.

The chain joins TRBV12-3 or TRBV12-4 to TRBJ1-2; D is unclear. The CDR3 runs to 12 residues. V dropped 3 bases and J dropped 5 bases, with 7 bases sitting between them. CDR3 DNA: TGTGCCAGCAGTTTTCCAGGATATGGCTACACCTTC. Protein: CASSFPGYGYTF.

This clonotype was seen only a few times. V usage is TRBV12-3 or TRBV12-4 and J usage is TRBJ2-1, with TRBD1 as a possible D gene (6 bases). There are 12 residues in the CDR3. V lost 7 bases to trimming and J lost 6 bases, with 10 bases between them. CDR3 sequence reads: CASKTGRNEQFF. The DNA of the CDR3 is TGTGCCAGCAAAACAGGGCGCAATGAGCAGTTCTTC.